This T cell receptor beta chain came from a study of PD-L1 blockade in urothelial cancer. V was clipped by 6 bases and J by 5 bases; unmatched bases: 9. The CDR3 is 15 amino acids. Germline V gene sequence: CDR1 SEHNR, CDR2 FQNEAQ (reference sequence). Sequencing was performed with immunoSEQ multiplex PCR; in TCRdb, only in-frame clones are kept and a portion is missing. The sample has more than 55,000 clones, 86% seen once. The receptor comes from a man in his fifties or sixties with urothelial cancer. Sequenced here: PBMCs, sampled around atezolizumab (anti-PD-L1) treatment. This rearrangement joins TRBV7-9 to TRBJ2-5; 10 positions match TRBD2. This CDR3 reads CASRTAGGPGETQYF. CDR3 sequence (DNA): TGTGCCAGCAGGACAGCGGGAGGGCCTGGGGAGACCCAGTACTTC. Complete variable domain (other parts from reference TRBV7-9 and TRBJ2-5): DTGVSQNPRHKITKRGQNVTFRCDPISEHNRLYWYRQTLGQGPEFLTYFQNEAQLEKSRLLSDRFSAERPKGSFSTLEIQRTEQGDSAMYLCASRTAGGPGETQYFGPGTRLLVL.